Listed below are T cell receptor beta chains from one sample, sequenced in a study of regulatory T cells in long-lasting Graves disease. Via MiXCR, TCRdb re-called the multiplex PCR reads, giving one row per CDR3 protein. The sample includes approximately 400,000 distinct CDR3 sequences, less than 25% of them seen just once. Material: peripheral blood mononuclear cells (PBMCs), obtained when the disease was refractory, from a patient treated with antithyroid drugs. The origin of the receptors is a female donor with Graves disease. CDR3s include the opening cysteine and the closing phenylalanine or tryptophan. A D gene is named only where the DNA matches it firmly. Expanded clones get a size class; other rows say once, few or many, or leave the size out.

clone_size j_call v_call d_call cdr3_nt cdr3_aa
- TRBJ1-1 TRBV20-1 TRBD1 TGCAGTGCTACATGGACAGGAGACACTGAAGCTTTCTTT CSATWTGDTEAFF
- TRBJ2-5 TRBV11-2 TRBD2 TGTGCCAGCAGAGGGGAGGGCCTAGGGACCCAGTACTTC CASRGEGLGTQYF
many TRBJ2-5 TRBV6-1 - TGTGCCAGCAGTGAAATCGGCGGACGGGACCAGAGGACCCAGTACTTC CASSEIGGRDQRTQYF
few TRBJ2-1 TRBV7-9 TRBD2 TGTGCCAGCAGCTTCCGGCGGGAGGCCATCGGCAATGAGCAGTTCTTC CASSFRREAIGNEQFF
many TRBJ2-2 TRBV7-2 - TGTGCCAGCAGCATCGGGACTTACACCGGGGAGCTGTTTTTT CASSIGTYTGELFF
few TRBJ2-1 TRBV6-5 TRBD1 TGTGCCAGCAGTTACTCCGGGACAGGGTACAATGAGCAGTTCTTC CASSYSGTGYNEQFF
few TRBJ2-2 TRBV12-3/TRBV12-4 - TGTGCCAGCAGTTTCGGGACGGCGAACACCGGGGAGCTGTTTTTT CASSFGTANTGELFF
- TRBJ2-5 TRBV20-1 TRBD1 TGCAGTGCTAGAGATGTCAACAGGGGAGAGACCCAGTACTTC CSARDVNRGETQYF
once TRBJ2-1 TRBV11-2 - TGTGCCAGCAGCTTAGATGGGCTGAGTCCCTACAATGAGCAGTTCTTC CASSLDGLSPYNEQFF
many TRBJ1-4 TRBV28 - TGTGCCACCAAAAATGAAAAACTGTTTTTT CATKNEKLFF
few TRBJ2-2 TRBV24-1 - TGTGCCACCAGTGATTCGATCAGGAACACCGGGGAGCTGTTTTTT CATSDSIRNTGELFF
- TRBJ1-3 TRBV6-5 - TGTGCCAGCAGTTACTCTACTAGACAGAGCGTTGTAACACCCATATATTTT CASSYSTRQSVVTPIYF
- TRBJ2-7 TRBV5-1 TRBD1 TGCGCCAGCAGCTCGACAGGGGGGGGCTACGAGCAGTACTTC CASSSTGGGYEQYF
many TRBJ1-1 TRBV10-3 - TGTGCCATCAGTGGGGACCCTATCATGAACACTGAAGCTTTCTTT CAISGDPIMNTEAFF
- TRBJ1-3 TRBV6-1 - TGTGCCAGCAGTCCCCGACAGTCTGGAAACACCATATATTTT CASSPRQSGNTIYF
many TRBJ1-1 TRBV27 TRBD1 TGTGCCAGCAGTTTGAGCCCAGGACAGGGAAGTACTGAAGCTTTCTTT CASSLSPGQGSTEAFF
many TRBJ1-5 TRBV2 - TGTGCCAGCAAGGAGGAGAGCAATCAGCCCCAGCATTTT CASKEESNQPQHF
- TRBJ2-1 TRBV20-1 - TGCAGTGCTACGTCCGGGTACTACAATGAGCAGTTCTTC CSATSGYYNEQFF
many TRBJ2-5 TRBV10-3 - TGTGCCATCAGCGGGACTGATCAAGAGACCCAGTACTTC CAISGTDQETQYF
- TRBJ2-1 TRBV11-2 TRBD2 TGTGCCAGCAGCTTAGGGGGCGGGAGTACCTACAATGAGCAGTTCTTC CASSLGGGSTYNEQFF
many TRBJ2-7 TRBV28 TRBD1 TGTGCCAGCAGTTTAGCGGGACAGGGTCGCTACGAGCAGTACTTC CASSLAGQGRYEQYF
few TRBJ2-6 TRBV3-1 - TGTGCCAGCAGCCAAGATAGGGGACCGGGGAGCTCTGGGGCCAACGTCCTGACTTTC CASSQDRGPGSSGANVLTF
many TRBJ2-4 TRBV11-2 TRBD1 TGTGCCAGCAGCTCACAGGGGGCGGTCGCCAAAAACATTCAGTACTTC CASSSQGAVAKNIQYF
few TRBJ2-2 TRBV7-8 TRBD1 TGTGCCAGCAGCTTAAAGATCGCAGGGGGCTCCTTTACCGGGGAGCTGTTTTTT CASSLKIAGGSFTGELFF
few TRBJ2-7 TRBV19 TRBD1 TGTGCCAGTAGTCCTTGGGACAGCCCCTACGAGCAGTACTTC CASSPWDSPYEQYF
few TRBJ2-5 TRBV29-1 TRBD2 TGCAGCGTTTTGGGGCTAGCGGGAGGAGAGACCCAGTACTTC CSVLGLAGGETQYF
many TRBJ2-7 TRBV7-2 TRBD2 TGTGCCAGCAGCCTCCGACCGGGAGGGGGTCTTCACATGCAGTACTTC CASSLRPGGGLHMQYF
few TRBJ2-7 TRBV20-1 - TGCAGTGCTAGACTCGGCACCGAGCAGTACTTC CSARLGTEQYF
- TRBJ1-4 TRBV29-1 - TGCAGCGTTGCCGGCAGAGGGGGTGAAAAACTGTTTTTT CSVAGRGGEKLFF